This note documents a single TCR beta chain sequence. Its binding antigen is unknown. No base-level quality is on record; no much larger clone is a single base apart. The CDR3 spans 12 residues, from the cysteine through the phenylalanine. The read is trimmed to its CDR3 DNA, 36 bases read in frame from base 1. The trim is 2 bases for V and 8 bases for J, with a gap of 8 bases between the germline ends. Taken from the germline V gene (reference sequence), the CDR1 and CDR2 loops are LNHDA and SQIVND. Genomic DNA was extracted from sorted cells for sequencing of the TCRbeta CDR3 region. The immunoSEQ Assay was used for sequencing of TCRbeta CDR3 regions. Here the immuneACCESS table is served through TCRdb, limited to in-frame sequences with V and J called. Missing clones are a known gap in these copies; in checked studies unresolved V genes cover under half, and the rest lacks a known reason. The sample contains more than 100,000 clones, 93% of them found a single time. Approximately 0.15% of the sample belongs to the ten largest clones.

These data originate in a study of OX40 agonist ivuxolimab in advanced cancers. Notes on the research overall: Ivuxolimab, which targeted the costimulatory receptor OX40 (CD134), was an agonistic, fully human IgG2 monoclonal antibody. Intravenous ivuxolimab was administered to patients every 2 weeks at six dose levels: 0.01, 0.1, 0.3, 1.5, 3 and 10 mg/kg. Of the roughly 51 patients in dose escalation, some 20 had hepatocellular carcinoma, some 15 had melanoma, 9 had renal cell carcinoma and 9 had head and neck cancer. The dose-escalation cohort was around 84% male with a mean age of about 65 years, ranging from roughly 23 to 85. Prior anti-PD-1, anti-PD-L1 or anti-CTLA-4 therapy was permitted, and approximately 40% of dose-escalation patients had received checkpoint inhibitors. Three dose-escalation patients achieved partial responses, one with hepatocellular carcinoma and two with cutaneous melanoma. The point of sequencing TCRbeta in the periphery was to test whether ivuxolimab changed TCR sequence diversity and drove clonal T-cell expansion. The monotherapy dose-escalation portion (N of about 50 patients) of the phase I ivuxolimab trial is reported in the paper. The investigation overall reported the following: At doses of 0.1 to 3.0 mg/kg, clonal expansion of both CD4+ and CD8+ blood T cells was observed from baseline to week 6. After ivuxolimab, CD8+ T cells had more expanded clones than CD4+ T cells on average. The antigen specificity of the clonally expanded peripheral T cells was not determined. Low levels of normalized T-cell clonal expansion were also seen in some nonresponding patients. In partial responders in the 0.1-3.0 mg/kg groups, normalized peripheral clonal expansion was found to be among the lowest, especially among CD8+ T cells.

Patients with autoimmune disease history or receiving systemic immunosuppression were excluded from the trial. In every dose cohort, peripheral blood was drawn for TCR sequencing at baseline, cycle 4 day 1, and cycle 7 day 1. Samples came from an open-label, multicenter, first-in-human phase I dose-escalation trial of ivuxolimab. Adults with locally advanced or metastatic melanoma, renal cell carcinoma, hepatocellular carcinoma or head and neck squamous cell carcinoma were enrolled in the trial. Before TCR sequencing, CD4+ T cells and CD8+ T cells from peripheral blood were sorted into separate populations.

This sample comprised CD4+ or CD8+ T cells sorted from blood, obtained in a trial of the OX40 agonist ivuxolimab. The clonotype was recovered from an adult with an advanced solid tumor such as melanoma, head and neck, liver or kidney cancer. Here the chain combines TRBV19 and TRBJ2-3; the D gene cannot be named for sure. The CDR3 loop reads CASSIPPSTQYF. Read as DNA, the sequence is TGTGCCAGTAGTATACCCCCAAGTACGCAGTATTTT.